The 15 T cell receptor beta chains listed next were all sequenced from one sample in a study of T cell clonotyping in hematopoietic cell transplantation. Data came from immunoSEQ multiplex PCR; TCRdb stores just in-frame clones and leaves some out. The sample has over 3,500 clones; roughly 94% are singletons. The sequencing here drew on peripheral blood mononuclear cells, taken 30 days after allogeneic stem cell transplant. These receptors came from a male patient aged 65-79 years who had an allogeneic stem cell transplant from an unrelated donor, so T cells may come from the graft donor. Some clones in this sample may be carry-over from other donors' samples.

This chain connects TRBV7-3 to TRBJ2-7; the D is unclear. The CDR3 runs 13 residues. The germline CDR1 and CDR2 sequences are SGHTA and FQGTGA. V was trimmed by 3 bases and J by 5 bases, leaving 11 bases between them. DNA for the CDR3: TGTGCCAGCAGCTTCGGCAGGCAAGACGAGCAGTACTTC. Translating gives CASSFGRQDEQYF. Based on the CDR3 plus reference TRBV7-3 and TRBJ2-7, the full variable domain is GAGVSQTPSNKVTEKGKYVELRCDPISGHTALYWYRQSLGQGPEFLIYFQGTGAADDSGLPNDRFFAVRPEGSVSTLKIQRTERGDSAVYLCASSFGRQDEQYFGPGTRLTVT.

The V call is TRBV29-1, the J call TRBJ2-7; D remains unclear. V gave up 6 bases and J gave up 4 bases, with 7 bases separating them. The CDR3 consists of 10 residues. Germline loops: CDR1 SQVTM, CDR2 ANQGSEA. Here the CDR3 reads CSVLQYEQYF. CDR3 sequence (DNA): TGCAGCGTCTTACAGTACGAGCAGTACTTC.

The V call is TRBV19, the J call TRBJ1-3; 7 nucleotides match TRBD1. Trimming at V came to 9 bases and at J to 0 bases, leaving 11 bases not matched to a gene. CDR1 is LNHDA and CDR2 is SQIVND in the germline V gene (reference sequence). The CDR3 has 16 residues. CDR3 DNA: TGTGCCAGCGACAGGGTGTCTTCCTCCTCTGGAAACACCATATATTTT. Translation: CASDRVSSSSGNTIYF.

This chain uses TRBV28 with TRBJ2-1; D could derive from TRBD1 or TRBD2 (6 bases each). Germline lookup yields CDR1 MDHEN and CDR2 SYDVKM. The V end lost 6 bases, the J end lost 8 bases, and 23 bases lay between the germline ends. The length of the CDR3 is 16 residues. The DNA of the CDR3 is TGTGCCAGCAGCTTGGCTGGGGGGCGGGATGGCGATGAGCAGTTCTTC. It yields the protein CASSLAGGRDGDEQFF.

V gene TRBV28 combines with J gene TRBJ1-4; unclear D gene. The V gene's germline CDR1 is MDHEN and CDR2 SYDVKM. Trimming cost V 7 bases and J 4 bases, with 16 bases left between them. This CDR3 spans 15 amino acids. The CDR3 DNA sequence: TGTGCCAGCACCCCAGCACCCAGTTATAATGAAAAACTGTTTTTT. Its translation: CASTPAPSYNEKLFF.

The J gene is TRBJ2-1, the V gene TRBV2; D not resolved. The CDR3 runs 14 residues. Germline V gene lookup returns CDR1 SNHLY and CDR2 FYNNEI. V was clipped by 11 bases and J by 3 bases, with 17 bases between them. The CDR3 nucleotides read TGTGCCGCTCCCAATGGCGGTATCTACAATGAGCAGTTCTTC. This translates into CAAPNGGIYNEQFF.

CDR3 sequence reads: CASSLKSVAGNEKLFF. The CDR3 DNA follows: TGTGCCAGCAGCTTAAAATCCGTGGCGGGTAATGAAAAACTGTTTTTT. This chain connects TRBV7-8 to TRBJ1-4; D is uncertain. V lost 2 bases, J lost 4 bases, and 14 bases lay in between. The germline V gene has CDR1 SGHVS and CDR2 FQNEAQ. CDR3 length equals 16 residues.

V gene TRBV5-5 combines with J gene TRBJ2-7; either TRBD1 or TRBD2 may fit D (6 bases each). The length of the CDR3 is 15 residues. Germline CDR1 and CDR2: SGHKS and YYEKEE (reference sequence). Trimming stripped 0 bases from V and 3 bases from J, with 13 bases between. The CDR3 spells CASSLDGGGNYEQYF. In DNA, the CDR3 is TGTGCCAGCAGCTTGGATGGAGGGGGAAACTACGAGCAGTACTTC.

The chain's CDR3 is CASSIPLRFGEKLFF. For the CDR3, the DNA is TGTGCCAGCAGCATCCCGTTACGGTTTGGTGAAAAACTGTTTTTT. The rearrangement joins TRBV7-9 to TRBJ1-4, with no clear D. Per the germline V gene, CDR1 is SEHNR and CDR2 is FQNEAQ (reference sequence). This CDR3 has 15 residues. Trimming removed 5 bases from V and 7 bases from J, with 17 bases in between.

The rearrangement uses TRBV5-1 and TRBJ2-1, with 10 nucleotides matching TRBD2. This CDR3 is 15 amino acids long. Germline assignment: CDR1 SGHRS and CDR2 YFSETQ. J lost 3 bases, V lost 4 bases, and 4 bases had no gene match. The CDR3 DNA follows: TGCGCCAGCAGCCGGACTAGCGGTTTCTACAATGAGCAGTTCTTC. It is translated as CASSRTSGFYNEQFF.

This chain links TRBV7-9 with TRBJ2-7; D possibly corresponds to TRBD2 (6 bases). The germline gives CDR1 SEHNR, CDR2 FQNEAQ (reference sequence). This CDR3 contains 16 residues. With 4 bases removed from V and 0 bases from J, the gap between germline ends came to 16 bases. The CDR3 DNA sequence: TGTGCCAGCAGCTCGCCCGCGGGACCGAGCTCCTACGAGCAGTACTTC. Its translation: CASSSPAGPSSYEQYF.

The CDR3 nucleotides are TGTGCCAGCAGTTCCCCGGGACTAGCGGGAACAGATACGCAGTATTTT. It yields the protein CASSSPGLAGTDTQYF. This chain joins TRBV28 and TRBJ2-3; 13 nucleotides match TRBD2. Per germline, CDR1 MDHEN and CDR2 SYDVKM. With 4 bases clipped from V and 3 bases from J, the junction kept 4 bases outside the gene matches. The CDR3 length is 16 residues.

V gene TRBV6-5 combines with J gene TRBJ2-3; 12 bases match TRBD2. V shed 6 bases, J shed 6 bases, and the junction held 4 bases outside the gene matches. CDR1 and CDR2 (germline): MNHEY, SVGAGI. The CDR3 runs 14 residues. In nucleotides, the CDR3 is TGTGCCAGCAGCCGACTAGCGGGAGTTGATACGCAGTATTTT. Protein sequence: CASSRLAGVDTQYF.

This chain links TRBV11-2 with TRBJ1-3; D not certain. The V gene lost 4 bases and the J gene lost 8 bases, with 9 bases spanning the gap. The CDR3 has 12 residues. The germline V gene encodes CDR1 SGHAT and CDR2 FQNNGV. CDR3 nucleotide sequence: TGTGCCAGCAGCTCGGGCCAGGACACCATATATTTT. It yields the protein CASSSGQDTIYF.

The chain has TRBV20-1 and TRBJ1-1; the D is unclear. V dropped 8 bases and J dropped 0 bases, with 7 bases sitting between them. The CDR3 is made up of 11 amino acids. The germline CDR1 and CDR2 sequences are DFQATT and SNEGSKA (reference sequence). The CDR3 sequence: CSIIVNTEAFF. The CDR3 coding sequence is TGCAGTATTATAGTGAACACTGAAGCTTTCTTT.